The T cell receptor (beta chain) described here comes from a study of cytomegalovirus exposure and HLA in healthy donors (dated by TCRdb to the late 2010s). General notes on the study: In an earlier analysis of 587 of the donors, about 260 Gb of sequence data and some 120 million unique TCR beta sequences from 150 million to 200 million T cells were reported. Typing coverage differed by locus: A, B, C, DRB1 and DQB1 were typed in about 629-640 donors, DQA1 in 500 to 550, DPA1 in roughly 590, and DPB1 in 450 to 490. The study combined high-throughput TCR immunosequencing, statistical association of individual TCRs with disease status, and machine learning to predict cytomegalovirus infection status. The T cell repertoires of 700 or so subjects were profiled by immunosequencing and related to cytomegalovirus serostatus. HLA typing covered class I and class II loci at four-digit resolution. The study was designed to test whether signatures of past pathogen exposure could be identified by cataloging public T cell receptors. Donor age, sex, ethnicity and CMV serostatus were collected together with the repertoire data. Of the 350 to 450 genotyped donors, approximately 80% fell in the genetic ancestry cluster associated with self-reported Caucasian donors. A later analysis re-analyzed previously published TCR beta repertoires from roughly 600 donors and added high-resolution HLA genotyping to study TCR occurrence patterns. In the later analysis, no new phenotypic data were used to find candidate immune exposures; instead, reliance was placed on TCR beta sequences and their occurrence across donors. Several DR-DQ haplotypes were treated as single units for association and clustering because of strong linkage in the cohort. Across 300 to 500 genotyped donors of the cohort, an average of approximately 200,000 unique TCR beta nucleotide sequences per donor were sequenced, and roughly a sixth of those sequences were non-productive. Roughly 300 gigabases of sequencing data and roughly 90 million unique TCR sequences were included in an early release covering about 700 HLA-typed donors. A later genetic analysis used genome-wide SNP genotypes for 398 of the 666 donors, treating that subset as a discovery cohort. All discovery cohort repertoires had been generated on a single sequencing platform. To decide whether each TCR beta V gene segment behaved as functional or pseudogenic, an earlier analysis of nearly 600 of the donors relied on high-throughput TCR beta sequencing. Along with the approximately 650-subject first cohort, a separate validation cohort of over a hundred different subjects was used.

The cohort was made up of approximately 670 healthy bone marrow donors. At the time of sampling, every cohort member was nominally healthy, though immune exposures that went unrecorded were likely present. The donor tested CMV seronegative and was one of the 352 seronegative cohort members. A peripheral blood sample was provided by each donor, and peripheral blood mononuclear cells were used for TCR beta sequencing. The Qiagen DNeasy Blood Extraction Kit was used to extract genomic DNA from the blood cell samples. Beyond this particular receptor, the publication reports: A further reported finding was that TCR beta sequences accurately predicted the HLA-A and HLA-B alleles for most subjects in the first cohort. A later genetic analysis associated a missense DCLRE1C variant with V-gene and J-gene trimming of TCR beta chains, and an independent cohort replicated the association. In vitro tests confirmed that a few of the cytomegalovirus-associated TCR beta chains recognize cytomegalovirus antigens. The earlier analysis of approximately 590 of the donors excluded fewer than 20 rarely observed V segments, including chromosome 9 orphons, because counts were too low. When HLA alleles, especially DR and DQ, strongly co-occurred, TCR associations were difficult to assign to individual alleles. Because HLA typing was missing for some donors at each locus, association tests included only the typed subset. In a later analysis, most CMV-associated TCR beta chains were found to appear HLA-restricted, with HLA associations seemingly driven largely by CMV exposure. A total of fewer than 200 TCR beta chains were listed by the study as associated with cytomegalovirus. While some public TCRs were present in many individuals, most TCR sequences turned up only very rarely across donors. According to the authors, the approach could potentially be generalized to other disease states and immunological phenotypes. In a later analysis, HLA-associated TCR beta chains were found to be more clonally expanded and to have lower generation probabilities than equally common non-associated chains. Correlated functional status among segregating V segments might be attributable to linkage disequilibrium, but an unknown experimental factor could not be ruled out. In a later analysis, 16,951 TCR beta sequences were associated with specific HLA alleles at a false discovery rate of 0.05. In a later analysis, TCR association rates were found to vary across HLA loci, with the most associated TCRs seen for DRB1 alleles and the fewest for HLA-C alleles. Cytomegalovirus status was reported to be diagnosed by the classifier with high specificity and sensitivity in both the original and validation cohorts. A cluster of highly shared sequence variants was judged likely to represent a technical artifact of the sequencing pipeline. According to a later analysis, parvovirus B19, influenza, CMV and Epstein-Barr virus appeared linked to several top co-occurrence clusters. Sequencing depth was assumed to be roughly uniform across donors in the presence/absence analyses, though that assumption may not hold. For the cohort, immune exposure information was limited to CMV serostatus. An earlier analysis of approximately 590 of the donors showed that most TCR beta V segments appeared in productive rearrangements either about 87% or about 30% of the time, which broadly matched IMGT annotations. Compared with the approximately 670-donor mean, donors in an Asian-associated ancestry cluster had fewer N-insertions in productive TCRs, according to a later genetic analysis. This cohort had only TCR beta chains sequenced, and the lack of alpha or paired-chain data limited which features could be detected.

Library construction relied on the immunoSEQ multiplex PCR assay. The multiplex PCR relied on a mix of 60 forward primers for TCR Vbeta segments and 13 reverse primers for TCR Jbeta segments. Amplification of the CDR3 region of rearranged TCR beta genes was performed with a multiplex PCR assay on genomic DNA. The amplified TCR beta libraries were sequenced on the Illumina HiSeq System as 87-base-pair reads. The paper's processing steps were these. A later analysis tallied around 82 million unique TCR beta chains across the 700 or so repertoires, and around 12 million of those chains were shared by two or more donors. Raw reads were error-corrected and collapsed into unique sequences with a nearest-neighbor algorithm that merged closely related sequences to remove PCR and sequencing errors. Alignment of CDR3 sequences to IMGT reference sequences was used to assign V, D and J gene segments. For a sequence to be retained, a match of at least six nucleotides was required to both a V gene segment and a J gene segment. Rearrangements were classified as productive when the CDR3 lacked stop codons and remained in frame with V and J, and all other rearrangements were classified as non-productive. CDR3 was defined by IMGT convention, running from the second conserved V-encoded cysteine to the conserved J-encoded phenylalanine. Sequences without an unambiguous match to a single V gene segment were excluded from the earlier analysis of several hundred of the donors. In an earlier analysis of 500 to 750 of the donors, V segments were called functional above 56.7% productive rearrangements and were called segregating when the between-donor standard deviation exceeded 5%. A statistical classification framework was built for diagnosing cytomegalovirus status from the catalog of TCR beta chain sequences. V and J gene assignment, in a later analysis, came from comparing TCR nucleotide sequences with IMGT/GENE-DB human TR gene sequences. In a later analysis, CDR3 sequences and most-parsimonious VDJ recombination scenarios were assigned using the TCRdist pipeline. A later analysis defined each TCR beta chain by its CDR3 amino acid sequence plus V-gene family, and excluded reads lacking a unique V-gene family. In a later analysis, fewer than 650 highly shared, low-generation-probability nucleotide sequences were removed to address suspected cross-contamination and a sequencing artifact. In a later analysis, a clonal expansion index for each public chain was calculated from normalized within-repertoire ranks of inferred template counts. Generation probabilities in a later analysis came from a VDJ recombination model fitted to out-of-frame rearrangements, and those results were checked against IGoR. In a later analysis, hypergeometric tests were used to score TCR-TCR, TCR-HLA and TCR-CMV co-occurrence, with a repertoire-size bias correction applied to TCR pairs. In a later analysis, false discovery rates were estimated by permuting HLA or CMV assignments 20 times. In a later analysis, co-occurring TCRs were grouped with DBSCAN, and TCRdist sequence similarity was added when clustering was performed within HLA-allele-positive subsets. For co-occurrence clustering, repertoires with fewer than 30,000 or more than 120,000 public chains were excluded, along with roughly 5 repertoires with anomalous nucleotide sharing. Sourced from immuneACCESS, this table was stored by TCRdb with only in-frame sequences that have V and J called. A share of the clones is absent; for the studies checked, an unresolved V gene accounts for under half, and the remainder has no known explanation. The V and J calls and clone size are taken from that table; D and trimming were inferred from the DNA. The sample yields some 120,000 clones; 80% were counted once. 1% of the sample goes to the ten largest clones.

Note on this clone: Its antigen target is currently unknown. Per-nucleotide qualities are absent, and no much larger clonotype sits a single base away.

The sequenced sample was PBMCs. This receptor was taken from a man aged 40-55 years in good health and CMV-seronegative.

The CDR3 amino acid sequence is: CAWSRDRVDTGELFF. The base sequence is TGTGCCTGGAGTAGGGACAGGGTGGACACCGGGGAGCTGTTTTTT. The chain couples TRBV30 to TRBJ2-2; 9 nucleotides in the junction match TRBD1. Looking up the germline V gene (reference sequence) yields CDR1 GTSNPN and CDR2 SVGIG. The V end gives up 2 bases and the J end 3 bases, leaving 4 bases in the junction not matched to a gene. From its cysteine to its phenylalanine, the CDR3 spans 15 amino acids. Just the 45-base CDR3 DNA is kept, in frame starting at base 1.